This T cell receptor beta chain originates from a study of identical twins. Trimming took 7 bases from V and 9 from J, leaving 16 bases between them. CDR3 length: 13 residues. Germline loops: CDR1 ENHRY, CDR2 SYGVKD. Carrying unique molecular identifiers, the cDNA also gained a universal primer site through template switching. TCRdb recomputed calls from the 5' RACE reads with MiXCR, one row per CDR3 protein. The top ten hold 9% to 10% of the sample, which has a few hundred thousand distinct CDR3 sequences, about 10% seen once. This clonotype appeared a few times. This receptor was obtained from a man in his fifties or sixties in good health. V and J are TRBV10-3 and TRBJ2-1, with D perhaps TRBD1 (6 bases). Input material: memory T cells sorted from blood. The DNA for the CDR3 is TGTGCCATCAAAGGGGGAGCCCCGGTTGAGCAGTTCTTC. This codes for CAIKGGAPVEQFF.